Following are 29 T cell receptor beta chains from one sample sequenced in a study of blood T cells in healthy people across ages. The authors ran a second PCR of about 6 to 11 cycles using a sample-barcoded 5' primer and a J-beta primer mix. Via MiXCR, TCRdb re-called the 5' RACE reads, giving one row per CDR3 protein. The sample holds approximately 800,000 distinct CDR3 sequences; around half are singletons and the top ten take approximately 40%. The sequenced sample consisted of blood. These receptors originate from a man aged 80 or over in good health.

The chain couples TRBV12-3 or TRBV12-4 to TRBJ1-1, with TRBD1 matching 11 bases. The CDR3 sequence is 13 residues long. Trimming took 6 bases from V and 11 from J; bases not matched to a gene: 8. The CDR3 sequence: CASRLGQGAPAFF. As DNA, the CDR3 is TGTGCCAGCAGACTTGGACAGGGGGCGCCTGCTTTCTTT.

J is TRBJ2-7 and V is TRBV20-1; 10 bases line up with TRBD2. This CDR3 is built from 15 residues. V lost 3 bases and J lost 2; bases outside the gene matches: 7. Per germline, CDR1 DFQATT and CDR2 SNEGSKA (reference sequence). DNA for the CDR3: TGCAGTGCTAGGGGACTAGCGAGTACAACCTACGAGCAGTACTTC. Translation gives CSARGLASTTYEQYF.

The chain combines TRBV6-1 with TRBJ2-5; the D gene is possibly TRBD2 (5 bases). The CDR3 loop spans 12 amino acids. With 5 bases removed from V and 9 bases from J, the gap between germline ends came to 13 bases. The germline CDR1 and CDR2 sequences are MNHNS and SASEGT. CDR3 bases: TGTGCCAGCAGTACGGACTCAAGAGCCCAGTACTTC. It specifies CASSTDSRAQYF.

V gene TRBV27 combines with J gene TRBJ1-4; tentatively, D is TRBD1 (6 bases). The CDR3 has 14 residues. Germline V gene sequence: CDR1 MNHEY, CDR2 SMNVEV (reference sequence). V was clipped by 6 bases and J by 7 bases, with 15 bases between them. CDR3 nucleotides: TGTGCCAGCAGACGAGGGACATCTAGTGAAAAACTGTTTTTT. Translating gives CASRRGTSSEKLFF. Variable domain in full (rest from reference TRBV27 and TRBJ1-4): EAQVTQNPRYLITVTGKKLTVTCSQNMNHEYMSWYRQDPGLGLRQIYYSMNVEVTDKGDVPEGYKVSRKEKRNFPLILESPSPNQTSLYFCASRRGTSSEKLFFGSGTQLSVL.

The V gene is TRBV4-1, the J gene TRBJ2-7, with a tentative D call TRBD1 (5 bases). V lost 6 bases to trimming and J lost 6 bases, with 12 bases between them. Germline-derived CDR1 and CDR2 are MGHRA and YSYEKL. The CDR3 consists of 12 residues. The CDR3 bases are TGCGCCAGCAGTCTTACAGGTTCCGAGCAGTACTTC. Translating gives CASSLTGSEQYF.

The chain has TRBV20-1 and TRBJ2-4; D may be TRBD1 (5 bases). V was shortened by 3 bases and J by 1 base, with 16 bases between the two germline ends. The V gene's germline CDR1 is DFQATT and CDR2 SNEGSKA (reference sequence). CDR3 length equals 16 residues. In nucleotides, the CDR3 is TGCAGTGCTAGTCAAGGGGCGCATCTCGCCAAAAACATTCAGTACTTC. Protein: CSASQGAHLAKNIQYF.

With respect to this clonotype: The junction departs from germline at one end; a sequencing error may be responsible. This chain uses TRBV7-2 with TRBJ2-5, with D perhaps TRBD1 (5 bases). CDR3 length: 15 residues. Per germline, CDR1 SGHTA and CDR2 FQGNSA. CDR3 region: CASSLGVSGPETQYF. The CDR3 coding sequence is TGCGCCAGCAGCTTAGGGGTGTCAGGGCCGGAGACCCAGTACTTC.

The J gene is TRBJ1-4, the V gene TRBV28, with D possibly matching TRBD1 (5 bases). The V and J ends lost 6 bases and 3 bases respectively, with 14 bases between them. This CDR3 comprises 15 residues. CDR1 and CDR2 from the germline V gene are MDHEN and SYDVKM. Here the CDR3 DNA reads TGTGCCAGCAGGGGACTCCTTAGATCTAATGAAAAACTGTTTTTT. Protein product: CASRGLLRSNEKLFF.

Only a few counts were recorded for this clonotype. The gene calls are TRBV20-1 and TRBJ2-3; possible D gene TRBD2, 5 bases. Looked up from germline, CDR1 is DFQATT and CDR2 is SNEGSKA (reference sequence). V was pared by 0 bases and J by 14 bases, with 24 bases between. The CDR3 sequence is 15 residues long. The DNA of the CDR3 is TGCAGTGCTAGAGACCGGGGTGGCGAGCACAGATACGCGTATTTT. This gives the protein CSARDRGGEHRYAYF.

The V gene is TRBV27, the J gene TRBJ1-1; D is undetermined. Deletions cut 5 bases from V and 0 bases from J, with 10 bases between. The CDR3 is 14 residues long. The germline CDR1 and CDR2 sequences are MNHEY and SMNVEV (reference sequence). The CDR3 bases are TGTGCCAGCAGTCGCCGGGAAGTGAACACTGAAGCTTTCTTT. It codes for CASSRREVNTEAFF.

The J gene is TRBJ1-2, the V gene TRBV18; 7 nucleotides agree with TRBD1. This CDR3 contains 14 residues. The germline V gene encodes CDR1 KGHSH and CDR2 LQKENI. Germline trimming cut 2 bases from V and 4 bases from J; bases unmatched to any gene: 4. The CDR3: CASSPMPGGYGYTF. CDR3 sequence (DNA): TGTGCCAGCTCACCAATGCCAGGGGGCTATGGCTACACCTTC. Together with reference TRBV18 and TRBJ1-2, the CDR3 gives the full variable domain: NAGVMQNPRHLVRRRGQEARLRCSPMKGHSHVYWYRQLPEEGLKFMVYLQKENIIDESGMPKERFSAEFPKEGPSILRIQQVVRGDSAAYFCASSPMPGGYGYTFGSGTRLTVV.

This clonotype was detected a few times. The rearrangement links TRBV6-1 to TRBJ2-3, with TRBD2 matching 8 bases. There are 16 residues in the CDR3. The junction had 8 bases not matched to a gene; V was cut back by 6 bases and J by 0 bases. Germline V lookup: CDR1 MNHNS, CDR2 SASEGT. The CDR3 reads CASRRRVAGSTDTQYF. In DNA, the CDR3 is TGTGCCAGCAGGAGGAGGGTAGCGGGGAGCACAGATACGCAGTATTTT.

In its sample, this clonotype was seen a few times. The V gene is TRBV7-2, the J gene TRBJ2-7, with 10 bases lining up with TRBD2. From germline, CDR1 is SGHTA and CDR2 FQGNSA. Losses at the gene ends were 0 bases for V and 2 bases for J; bases not matched to a gene: 4. The CDR3 length is 16 residues. In nucleotides, the CDR3 is TGTGCCAGCAGCTTAGCGAGGCTAGCGGGAGCCTACGAGCAGTACTTC. Its protein is CASSLARLAGAYEQYF.

The V gene is TRBV3-1, the J gene TRBJ1-6; maybe TRBD1 (6 bases). The CDR3 loop spans 16 amino acids. Trimming left V 2 bases short and J 10 bases short, with 18 bases between. Germline loops: CDR1 LGHDT, CDR2 YNNKEL (reference sequence). CDR3 nucleotide sequence: TGTGCCAGCAGCCAACCCAACCCGAAGGGGGGCTCACCCCTCCACTTT. Its translation: CASSQPNPKGGSPLHF.

This clonotype was recorded only once. The gene calls are TRBV7-9 and TRBJ2-3; the D is unclear. The ends were cut back, 2 bases at V and 5 bases at J, with 5 bases in the middle. CDR3 length: 12 amino acids. Germline V gene lookup returns CDR1 SEHNR and CDR2 FQNEAQ (reference sequence). In DNA, the CDR3 is TGTGCCAGCAGCTTATTAAAAGATACGCAGTATTTT. Residues: CASSLLKDTQYF.

The V call is TRBV6-1, the J call TRBJ2-2, with 7 bases lining up with TRBD1. Trimming removed 5 bases from V and 2 bases from J; junction bases left unmatched: 11. This CDR3 spans 17 amino acids. The germline V gene has CDR1 MNHNS and CDR2 SASEGT. CDR3 DNA: TGTGCCAGCAGTCTAAAGGGGGCAGGGCTAAACACCGGGGAGCTGTTTTTT. This sequence encodes CASSLKGAGLNTGELFF.

This clonotype was recorded a few times. The J gene is TRBJ2-5, the V gene TRBV9; D is unclear. The V gene lost 6 bases and the J gene lost 5 bases, with 17 bases spanning the gap. CDR1 and CDR2 (germline): SGDLS, YYNGEE. The CDR3 length is 14 residues. This chain's CDR3 is CASTDTPRSETQYF. CDR3 in DNA: TGTGCCAGCACCGACACCCCCCGGAGTGAGACCCAGTACTTC.

This clonotype has only a few counts. The chain recombines TRBV3-1 with TRBJ1-2; perhaps TRBD1 as D (5 bases). The CDR3 contains 13 residues. With 4 bases removed from V and 7 bases from J, the gap between germline ends came to 13 bases. Germline values: CDR1 LGHDT, CDR2 YNNKEL (reference sequence). CDR3 residues: CASSPRDSAGYTF. Here the CDR3 DNA reads TGTGCCAGCAGCCCCCGCGACAGCGCTGGCTACACCTTC.

V and J are TRBV7-2 and TRBJ2-3, with TRBD2 identical over 11 bases. Germline V gene sequence: CDR1 SGHTA, CDR2 FQGNSA. There are 19 residues in the CDR3. Trimming at V came to 3 bases and at J to 1 base, leaving 12 bases not matched to a gene. Here the CDR3 reads CASSLGPLAGATRTDTQYF. CDR3 nucleotide sequence: TGTGCCAGCAGCTTGGGGCCACTAGCGGGAGCCACCCGCACAGATACGCAGTATTTT.

V gene TRBV3-1 combines with J gene TRBJ1-5; D not resolved. Trimming left V 4 bases short and J 5 bases short, with 15 bases between. Germline V gene sequence: CDR1 LGHDT, CDR2 YNNKEL (reference sequence). There are 15 residues in the CDR3. CDR3 amino acids: CASSPRRGGDQPQHF. CDR3 nucleotide sequence: TGTGCCAGCAGCCCCCGCCGGGGAGGAGATCAGCCCCAGCATTTT.

The V call is TRBV20-1, the J call TRBJ2-1; TRBD2 matches 9 bases. The germline CDR1 and CDR2 sequences are DFQATT and SNEGSKA (reference sequence). V lost 1 base to trimming and J lost 9 bases; unmatched junction nucleotides: 16. There are 17 residues in the CDR3. CDR3 sequence: CSARGEGGWYSGGEQFF. The CDR3 DNA sequence: TGCAGTGCTAGAGGCGAAGGGGGGTGGTATAGCGGGGGTGAGCAGTTCTTC.

V gene TRBV28 combines with J gene TRBJ2-3; TRBD2 aligns across 12 bases. Germline CDR1 is MDHEN and CDR2 is SYDVKM. The CDR3 has 18 residues. With V trimmed by 3 bases and J by 1 base, 8 bases remained unmatched. The CDR3: CASSFALAGGPGTDTQYF. CDR3 nucleotide sequence: TGTGCCAGCAGTTTCGCGCTAGCGGGAGGGCCGGGCACAGATACGCAGTATTTT.

This clonotype was recorded a few times. The V gene is TRBV6-6, the J gene TRBJ2-1, with 13 bases that match TRBD2. This CDR3 comprises 16 residues. The V and J ends lost 3 bases and 7 bases, in that order; junction bases with no gene match: 6. Germline loops: CDR1 MNHNY, CDR2 SVGAGI (reference sequence). The CDR3 nucleotides are TGTGCCAGCAGTTATAAGACTAGCGGGAGGCAGAATGAGCAGTTCTTC. It translates to CASSYKTSGRQNEQFF.

The chain is built from TRBV29-1 and TRBJ2-1; 7 bases are shared with TRBD1. The CDR3 has 14 residues. Germline CDR1 SQVTM, CDR2 ANQGSEA. The V and J ends lost 5 bases and 2 bases, in that order; junction bases with no gene match: 6. The CDR3 nucleotides are TGCAGCGTTTCAGGACAGGCCGCCTACAATGAGCAGTTCTTC. This encodes CSVSGQAAYNEQFF.

This sequence joins TRBV27 and TRBJ2-4, with D possibly being TRBD2 (5 bases). CDR1 is MNHEY, CDR2 SMNVEV, per germline (reference sequence). The CDR3 is 13 residues long. The V gene lost 4 bases and the J gene lost 4 bases, with 8 bases spanning the gap. CDR3 bases: TGTGCCAGCAGTTGGGGAGTTAAAAACATTCAGTACTTC. Translating gives CASSWGVKNIQYF.

V gene TRBV5-1 combines with J gene TRBJ2-1, with 9 bases lining up with TRBD2. Germline loops: CDR1 SGHRS, CDR2 YFSETQ. V was clipped by 2 bases and J by 4 bases; unmatched bases: 7. This CDR3 is 16 amino acids long. DNA of the CDR3: TGCGCCAGCAGCTTTGGTGTAGCGGGGGTATACAATGAGCAGTTCTTC. Amino acids: CASSFGVAGVYNEQFF.

The V call is TRBV27, the J call TRBJ2-7, with a possible D match to TRBD1 (5 bases). Germline V CDR1 and CDR2: MNHEY, SMNVEV (reference sequence). This CDR3 has 13 residues. V lost 2 bases to trimming and J lost 2 bases, with 7 bases between them. CDR3 residues: CASSLADTYEQYF. Here the CDR3 DNA reads TGTGCCAGCAGTTTAGCGGACACCTACGAGCAGTACTTC.

The rearrangement joins TRBV12-3 or TRBV12-4 to TRBJ2-7, with D tentatively TRBD2 (7 bases). Trimming removed 5 bases from V and 7 bases from J, with 21 bases in between. The CDR3 is 15 amino acids. CDR3 in amino acids: CASSRVAGAYNEQYF. The CDR3 DNA reads TGTGCCAGCAGTCGAGTGGCGGGGGCCTACAATGAGCAGTACTTC.

The rearrangement uses TRBV20-1 and TRBJ2-1, with 7 bases aligning to TRBD2. Trimming took 1 base from V and 7 from J; bases not matched to a gene: 1. CDR1 and CDR2 from the germline V gene are DFQATT and SNEGSKA (reference sequence). The CDR3 consists of 12 residues. The CDR3 here is CSARGGGNEQFF. The DNA for the CDR3 is TGCAGTGCTAGAGGGGGGGGAAATGAGCAGTTCTTC.